This T cell receptor (beta chain) derives from a study of T-cell reconstitution after alpha-beta-depleted transplantation in children. Preparation of the TCRbeta library was carried out with unique molecular identifiers. TCRdb re-called the PCR reads with MiXCR, one entry per CDR3 protein. Among some 830,000 distinct CDR3 sequences listed, about 16% were seen once. V lost 6 bases to trimming and J lost 4 bases; unmatched junction nucleotides: 12. The CDR3 has 15 amino acids. Germline lookup yields CDR1 SQVTM and CDR2 ANQGSEA. This TCR was recovered from a male patient younger than 18 who had a stem cell transplant for acute lymphoblastic leukemia, so the T cells may come from the graft donor. This specimen was PBMCs, mostly from graft donor cells, taken 360 days after TCRalphabeta/CD19-depleted stem cell transplant. The V and J genes are TRBV29-1 and TRBJ2-1; 7 bases map to TRBD1. The CDR3 spells CSVNRDSPFYNEQFF. The CDR3 nucleotides are TGCAGCGTAAACCGGGACAGTCCTTTTTACAATGAGCAGTTCTTC.